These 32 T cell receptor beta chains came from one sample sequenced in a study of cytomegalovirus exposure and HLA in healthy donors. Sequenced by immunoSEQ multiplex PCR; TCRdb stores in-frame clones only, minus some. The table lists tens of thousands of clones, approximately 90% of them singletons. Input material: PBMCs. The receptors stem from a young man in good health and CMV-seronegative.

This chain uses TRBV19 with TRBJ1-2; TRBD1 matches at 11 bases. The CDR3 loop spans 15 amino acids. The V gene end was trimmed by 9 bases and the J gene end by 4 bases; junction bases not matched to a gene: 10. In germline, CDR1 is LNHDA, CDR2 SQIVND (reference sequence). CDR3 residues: CASSGIGTGGYGYTF. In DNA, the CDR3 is TGTGCCAGCAGCGGGATCGGGACAGGGGGCTATGGCTACACCTTC.

The CDR3 reads CASSLPGQGVDEQFF. Here the CDR3 DNA reads TGTGCCAGCAGCCTACCGGGACAGGGTGTTGATGAGCAGTTCTTC. The chain has TRBV5-8 and TRBJ2-1; 9 bases are shared with TRBD1. This CDR3 region has 15 residues. CDR1 and CDR2 from the germline V gene are SGHTS and YDEGEE. V shed 4 bases, J shed 8 bases, and the junction held 10 bases outside the gene matches.

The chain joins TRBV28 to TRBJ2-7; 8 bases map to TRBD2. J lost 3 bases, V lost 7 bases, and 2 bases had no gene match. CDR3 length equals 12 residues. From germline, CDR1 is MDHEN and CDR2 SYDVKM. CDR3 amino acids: CASNSGGYEQYF. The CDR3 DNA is TGTGCCAGCAACAGCGGGGGCTACGAGCAGTACTTC.

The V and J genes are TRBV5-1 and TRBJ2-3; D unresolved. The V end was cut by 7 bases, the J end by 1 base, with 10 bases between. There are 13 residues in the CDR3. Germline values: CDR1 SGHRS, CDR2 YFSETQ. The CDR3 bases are TGCGCCAGCTCCTCTTTCGGCACAGATACGCAGTATTTT. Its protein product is CASSSFGTDTQYF.

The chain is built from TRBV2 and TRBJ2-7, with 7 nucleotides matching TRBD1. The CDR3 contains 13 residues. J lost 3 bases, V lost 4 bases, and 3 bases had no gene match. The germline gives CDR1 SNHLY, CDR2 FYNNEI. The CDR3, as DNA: TGTGCCAGCAGTGTCTCAGGGGGCTACGAGCAGTACTTC. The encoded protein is CASSVSGGYEQYF. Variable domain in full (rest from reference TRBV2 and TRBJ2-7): EPEVTQTPSHQVTQMGQEVILRCVPISNHLYFYWYRQILGQKVEFLVSFYNNEISEKSEIFDDQFSVERPDGSNFTLKIRSTKLEDSAMYFCASSVSGGYEQYFGPGTRLTVT.

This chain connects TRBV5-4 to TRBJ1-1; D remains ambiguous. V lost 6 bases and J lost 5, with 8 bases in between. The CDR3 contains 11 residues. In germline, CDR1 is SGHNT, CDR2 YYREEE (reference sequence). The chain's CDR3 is CASNGETEAFF. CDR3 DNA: TGTGCCAGCAACGGGGAAACTGAAGCTTTCTTT.

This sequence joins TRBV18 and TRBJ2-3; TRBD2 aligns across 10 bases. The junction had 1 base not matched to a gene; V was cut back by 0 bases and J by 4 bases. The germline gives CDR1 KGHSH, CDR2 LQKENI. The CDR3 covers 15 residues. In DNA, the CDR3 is TGTGCCAGCTCACCACCCCTAGCGGGAGCAGATACGCAGTATTTT. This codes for CASSPPLAGADTQYF.

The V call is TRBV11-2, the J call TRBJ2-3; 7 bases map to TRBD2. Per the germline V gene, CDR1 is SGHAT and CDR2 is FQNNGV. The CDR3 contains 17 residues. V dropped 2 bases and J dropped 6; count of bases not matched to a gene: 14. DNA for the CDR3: TGTGCCAGCAGCTTATGGGGTGCGGGGGAGAGGCTGGATACGCAGTATTTT. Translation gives CASSLWGAGERLDTQYF.

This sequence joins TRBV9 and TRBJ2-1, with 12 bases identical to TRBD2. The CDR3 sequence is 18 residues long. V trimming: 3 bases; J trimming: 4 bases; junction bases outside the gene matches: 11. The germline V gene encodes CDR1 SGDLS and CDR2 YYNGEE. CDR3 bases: TGTGCCAGCAGCGAAGCCGGGACTAGCGGGTCGGGATACAATGAGCAGTTCTTC. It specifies CASSEAGTSGSGYNEQFF. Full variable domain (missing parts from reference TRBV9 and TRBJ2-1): DSGVTQTPKHLITATGQRVTLRCSPRSGDLSVYWYQQSLDQGLQFLIQYYNGEERAKGNILERFSAQQFPDLHSELNLSSLELGDSALYFCASSEAGTSGSGYNEQFFGPGTRLTVL.

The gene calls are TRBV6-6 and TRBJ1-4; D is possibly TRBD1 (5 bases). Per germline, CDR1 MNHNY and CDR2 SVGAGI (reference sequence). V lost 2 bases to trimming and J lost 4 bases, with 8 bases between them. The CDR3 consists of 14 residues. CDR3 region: CASSYTGGNEKLFF. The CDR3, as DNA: TGTGCCAGCAGTTACACGGGGGGTAATGAAAAACTGTTTTTT.

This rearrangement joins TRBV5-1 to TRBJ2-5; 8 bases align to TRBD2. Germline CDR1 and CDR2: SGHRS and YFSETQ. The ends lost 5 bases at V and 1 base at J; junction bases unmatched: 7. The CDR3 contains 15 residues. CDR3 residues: CASRREGGGQETQYF. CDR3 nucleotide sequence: TGCGCCAGCAGACGGGAGGGGGGGGGCCAAGAGACCCAGTACTTC.

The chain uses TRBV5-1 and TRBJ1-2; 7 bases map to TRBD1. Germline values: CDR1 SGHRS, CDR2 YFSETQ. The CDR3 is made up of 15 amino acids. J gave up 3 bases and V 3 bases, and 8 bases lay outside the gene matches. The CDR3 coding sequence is TGCGCCAGCAGCTCGAACAGGGGTATCGACTATGGCTACACCTTC. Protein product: CASSSNRGIDYGYTF.

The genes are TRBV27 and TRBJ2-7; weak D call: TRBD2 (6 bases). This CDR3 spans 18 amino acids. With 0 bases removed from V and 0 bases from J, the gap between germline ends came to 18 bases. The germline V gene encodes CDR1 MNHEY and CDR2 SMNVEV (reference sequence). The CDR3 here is CASSLSVSTGDHSYEQYF. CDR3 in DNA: TGTGCCAGCAGTTTATCGGTATCAACGGGGGACCACTCCTACGAGCAGTACTTC.

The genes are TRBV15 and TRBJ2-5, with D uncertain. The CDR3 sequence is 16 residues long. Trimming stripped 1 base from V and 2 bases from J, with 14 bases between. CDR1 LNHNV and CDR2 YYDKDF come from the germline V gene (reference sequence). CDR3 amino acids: CATSRAPVLRQETQYF. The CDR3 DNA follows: TGTGCCACCAGCAGAGCACCTGTCCTCAGGCAAGAGACCCAGTACTTC. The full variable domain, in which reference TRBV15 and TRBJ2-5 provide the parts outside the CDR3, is DAMVIQNPRYQVTQFGKPVTLSCSQTLNHNVMYWYQQKSSQAPKLLFHYYDKDFNNEADTPDNFQSRRPNTSFCFLDIRSPGLGDTAMYLCATSRAPVLRQETQYFGPGTRLLVL.

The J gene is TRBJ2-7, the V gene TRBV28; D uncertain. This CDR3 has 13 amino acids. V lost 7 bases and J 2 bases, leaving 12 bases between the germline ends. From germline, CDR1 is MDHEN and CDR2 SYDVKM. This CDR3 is CASIGLSTYEQYF. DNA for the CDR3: TGTGCCAGCATCGGTTTGAGCACCTACGAGCAGTACTTC. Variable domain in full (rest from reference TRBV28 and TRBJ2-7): DVKVTQSSRYLVKRTGEKVFLECVQDMDHENMFWYRQDPGLGLRLIYFSYDVKMKEKGDIPEGYSVSREKKERFSLILESASTNQTSMYLCASIGLSTYEQYFGPGTRLTVT.

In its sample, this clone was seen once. The CDR3 spells CASSKEDGVDPGTEISLAKNIQYF. The CDR3 DNA is TGTGCCAGCAGCAAAGAAGATGGAGTCGACCCGGGGACAGAAATTTCCTTAGCCAAAAACATTCAGTACTTC. The chain combines TRBV21-1 with TRBJ2-4; the listed D gene, TRBD1, was not tested against the DNA. TRBV21-1 is a listed pseudogene. This CDR3 comprises 24 residues.

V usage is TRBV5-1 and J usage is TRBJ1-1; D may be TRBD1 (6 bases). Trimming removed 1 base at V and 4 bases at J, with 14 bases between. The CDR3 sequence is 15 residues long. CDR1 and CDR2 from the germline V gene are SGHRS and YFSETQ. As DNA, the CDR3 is TGCGCCAGCAGCTTGAACAGGGCGATGAGCACTGAAGCTTTCTTT. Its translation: CASSLNRAMSTEAFF. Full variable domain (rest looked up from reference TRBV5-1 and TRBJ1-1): KAGVTQTPRYLIKTRGQQVTLSCSPISGHRSVSWYQQTPGQGLQFLFEYFSETQRNKGNFPGRFSGRQFSNSRSEMNVSTLELGDSALYLCASSLNRAMSTEAFFGQGTRLTVV.

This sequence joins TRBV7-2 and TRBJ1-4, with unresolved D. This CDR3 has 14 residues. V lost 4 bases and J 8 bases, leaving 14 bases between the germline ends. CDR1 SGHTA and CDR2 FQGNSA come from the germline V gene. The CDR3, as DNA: TGTGCCAGCAGCTCCCGCGGGGTTAGGGAAAAACTGTTTTTT. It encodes CASSSRGVREKLFF.

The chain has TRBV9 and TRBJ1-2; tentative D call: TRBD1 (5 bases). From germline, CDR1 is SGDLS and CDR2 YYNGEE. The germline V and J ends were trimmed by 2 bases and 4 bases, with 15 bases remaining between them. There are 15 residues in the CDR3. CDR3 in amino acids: CASSVEARQLYGYTF. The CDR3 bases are TGTGCCAGCAGCGTCGAGGCAAGACAGCTCTATGGCTACACCTTC.

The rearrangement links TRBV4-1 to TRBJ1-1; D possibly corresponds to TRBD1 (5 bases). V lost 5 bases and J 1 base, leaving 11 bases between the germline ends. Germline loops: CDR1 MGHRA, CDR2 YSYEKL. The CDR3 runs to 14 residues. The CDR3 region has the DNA TGCGCCAGCAGCACAAGCGGGGCGAACACTGAAGCTTTCTTT. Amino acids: CASSTSGANTEAFF.

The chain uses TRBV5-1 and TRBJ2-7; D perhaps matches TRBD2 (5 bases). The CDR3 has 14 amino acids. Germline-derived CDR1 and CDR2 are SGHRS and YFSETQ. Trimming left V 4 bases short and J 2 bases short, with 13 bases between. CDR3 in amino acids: CASSATTGTYEQYF. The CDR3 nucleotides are TGCGCCAGCAGCGCTACCACCGGGACCTACGAGCAGTACTTC.

This CDR3 is CASSLVAREETQYF. Written as DNA, the CDR3 is TGTGCCAGCAGCTTAGTAGCGAGGGAAGAGACCCAGTACTTC. The chain links TRBV11-2 to TRBJ2-5, with a tentative D call TRBD2 (5 bases). The CDR3 loop spans 14 amino acids. The V gene's germline CDR1 is SGHAT and CDR2 FQNNGV. The germline V and J ends were trimmed by 1 base and 3 bases, with 9 bases remaining between them.

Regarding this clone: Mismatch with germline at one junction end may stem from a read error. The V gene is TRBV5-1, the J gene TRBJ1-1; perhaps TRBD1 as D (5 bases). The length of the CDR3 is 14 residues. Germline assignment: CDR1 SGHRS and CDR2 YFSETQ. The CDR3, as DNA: TGCGCCAGCAACTTGGGGCCCATGAACACTGAAGCTTTCTTT. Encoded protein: CASNLGPMNTEAFF. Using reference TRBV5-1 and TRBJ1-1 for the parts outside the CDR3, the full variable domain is KAGVTQTPRYLIKTRGQQVTLSCSPISGHRSVSWYQQTPGQGLQFLFEYFSETQRNKGNFPGRFSGRQFSNSRSEMNVSTLELGDSALYLCASNLGPMNTEAFFGQGTRLTVV.

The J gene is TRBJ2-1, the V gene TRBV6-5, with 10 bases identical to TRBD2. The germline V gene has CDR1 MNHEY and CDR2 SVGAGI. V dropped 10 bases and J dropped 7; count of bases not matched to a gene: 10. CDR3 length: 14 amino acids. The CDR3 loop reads CATGRGTSVNEQFF. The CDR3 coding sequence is TGTGCCACCGGGCGAGGGACTAGCGTAAATGAGCAGTTCTTC.

The CDR3: CASSPGQGASGYTF. The CDR3 nucleotides read TGCGCCAGCAGCCCGGGACAGGGGGCGTCGGGCTACACCTTC. The rearrangement joins TRBV4-1 to TRBJ1-2, with TRBD1 matching 12 bases. CDR3 size: 14 residues. Trimming cost V 4 bases and J 8 bases; bases outside gene matches: 5. Germline-derived CDR1 and CDR2 are MGHRA and YSYEKL.

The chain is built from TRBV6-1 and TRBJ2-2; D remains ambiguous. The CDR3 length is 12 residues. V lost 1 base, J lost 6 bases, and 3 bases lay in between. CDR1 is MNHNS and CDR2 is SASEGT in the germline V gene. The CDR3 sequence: CASSEGAGELFF. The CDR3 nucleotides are TGTGCCAGCAGTGAAGGAGCCGGGGAGCTGTTTTTT.

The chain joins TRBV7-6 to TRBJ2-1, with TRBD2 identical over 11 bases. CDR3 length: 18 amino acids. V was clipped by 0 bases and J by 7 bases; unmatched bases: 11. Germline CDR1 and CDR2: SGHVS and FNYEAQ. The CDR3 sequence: CASSLASLAGGVENEQFF. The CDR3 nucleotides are TGTGCCAGCAGCTTAGCGTCCCTAGCGGGAGGTGTGGAGAATGAGCAGTTCTTC.

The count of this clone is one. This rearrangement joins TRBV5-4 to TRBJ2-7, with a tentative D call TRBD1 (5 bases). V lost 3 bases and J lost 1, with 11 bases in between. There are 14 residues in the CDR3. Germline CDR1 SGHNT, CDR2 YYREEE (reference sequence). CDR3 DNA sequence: TGTGCCAGCAGCTCTCCAGGGAAGTCCTACGAGCAGTACTTC. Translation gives CASSSPGKSYEQYF. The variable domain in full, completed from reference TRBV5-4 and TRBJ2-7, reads ETGVTQSPTHLIKTRGQQVTLRCSSQSGHNTVSWYQQALGQGPQFIFQYYREEENGRGNFPPRFSGLQFPNYSSELNVNALELDDSALYLCASSSPGKSYEQYFGPGTRLTVT.

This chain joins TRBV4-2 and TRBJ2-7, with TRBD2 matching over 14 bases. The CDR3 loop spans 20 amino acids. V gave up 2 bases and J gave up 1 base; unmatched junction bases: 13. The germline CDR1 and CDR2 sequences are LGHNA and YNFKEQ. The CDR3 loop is CASSQLTPGLAGEVSYEQYF. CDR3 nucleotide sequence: TGTGCCAGCAGCCAACTAACTCCGGGACTAGCGGGAGAAGTATCCTACGAGCAGTACTTC.

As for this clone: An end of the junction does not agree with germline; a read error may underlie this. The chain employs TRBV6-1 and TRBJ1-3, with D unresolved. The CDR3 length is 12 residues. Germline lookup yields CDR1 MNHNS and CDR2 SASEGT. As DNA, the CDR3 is TGTGCCAGCAATGAACATTCAAACACCATATATTTT. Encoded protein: CASNEHSNTIYF.

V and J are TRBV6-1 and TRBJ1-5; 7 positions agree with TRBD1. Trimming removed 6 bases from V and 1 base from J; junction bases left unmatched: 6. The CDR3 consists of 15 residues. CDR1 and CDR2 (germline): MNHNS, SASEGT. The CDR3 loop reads CASRADRASNQPQHF. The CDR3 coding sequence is TGTGCCAGCAGAGCAGACAGGGCGAGCAATCAGCCCCAGCATTTT.

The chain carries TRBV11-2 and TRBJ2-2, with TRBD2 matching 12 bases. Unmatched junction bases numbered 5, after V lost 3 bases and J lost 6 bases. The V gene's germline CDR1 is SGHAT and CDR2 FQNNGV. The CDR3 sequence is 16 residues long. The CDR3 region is CASSFWTSGKAGELFF. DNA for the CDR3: TGTGCCAGCAGCTTCTGGACTAGCGGGAAGGCCGGGGAGCTGTTTTTT.